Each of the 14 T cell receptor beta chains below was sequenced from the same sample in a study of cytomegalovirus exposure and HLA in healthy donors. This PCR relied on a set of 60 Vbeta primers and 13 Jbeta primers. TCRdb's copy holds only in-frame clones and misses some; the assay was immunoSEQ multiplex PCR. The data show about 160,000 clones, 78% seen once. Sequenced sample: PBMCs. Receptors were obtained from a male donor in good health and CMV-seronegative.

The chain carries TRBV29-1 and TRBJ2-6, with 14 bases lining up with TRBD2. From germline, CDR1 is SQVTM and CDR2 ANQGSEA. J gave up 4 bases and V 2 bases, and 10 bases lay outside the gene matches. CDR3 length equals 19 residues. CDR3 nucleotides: TGCAGCGTTGAATATTCGGGACTAGCGGGAGTTGGAGGGGCCAACGTCCTGACTTTC. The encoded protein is CSVEYSGLAGVGGANVLTF.

The CDR3 DNA follows: TGCGCCAGCAGCCAAGACGGACTAGCGGGGAGGAATGAGCAGTTCTTC. Translation gives CASSQDGLAGRNEQFF. The rearrangement uses TRBV4-1 and TRBJ2-1; 12 bases are a match to TRBD2. V lost 0 bases to trimming and J lost 7 bases; unmatched junction nucleotides: 4. Germline V gives CDR1 MGHRA, CDR2 YSYEKL. The length of the CDR3 is 16 residues.

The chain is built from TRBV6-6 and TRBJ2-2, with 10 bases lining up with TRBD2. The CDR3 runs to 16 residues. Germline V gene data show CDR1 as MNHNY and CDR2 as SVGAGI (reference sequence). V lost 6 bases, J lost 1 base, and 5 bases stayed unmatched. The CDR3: CASRPPSGGNTGELFF. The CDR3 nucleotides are TGTGCCAGCAGACCCCCTAGCGGGGGGAACACCGGGGAGCTGTTTTTT.

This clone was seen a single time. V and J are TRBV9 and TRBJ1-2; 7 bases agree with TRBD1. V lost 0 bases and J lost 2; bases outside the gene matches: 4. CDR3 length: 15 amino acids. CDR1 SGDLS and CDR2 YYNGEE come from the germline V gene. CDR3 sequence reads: CASSVGGDSNYGYTF. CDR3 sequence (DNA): TGTGCCAGCAGCGTAGGAGGGGACAGCAACTATGGCTACACCTTC.

Written as DNA, the CDR3 is TGTGCCAGCAGCGCGCAACTAGCGGGAGGGGGAGATACGCAGTATTTT. This codes for CASSAQLAGGGDTQYF. The genes are TRBV7-6 and TRBJ2-3, with TRBD2 matching over 13 bases. The germline CDR1 and CDR2 sequences are SGHVS and FNYEAQ. Trimming at V came to 5 bases and at J to 5 bases, leaving 7 bases not matched to a gene. The CDR3 length is 16 residues.

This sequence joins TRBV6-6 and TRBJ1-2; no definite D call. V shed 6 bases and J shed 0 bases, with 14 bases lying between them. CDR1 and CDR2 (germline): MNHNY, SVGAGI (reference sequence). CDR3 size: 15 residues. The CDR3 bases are TGTGCCAGCAGCACCGCCTCGGGAGCTAACTATGGCTACACCTTC. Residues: CASSTASGANYGYTF.

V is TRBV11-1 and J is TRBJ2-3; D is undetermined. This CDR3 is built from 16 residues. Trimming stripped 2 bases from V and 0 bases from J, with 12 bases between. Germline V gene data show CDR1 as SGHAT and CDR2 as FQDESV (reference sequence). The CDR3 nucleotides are TGTGCCAGCAGCTTACAGGATCGTCCCAGCACAGATACGCAGTATTTT. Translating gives CASSLQDRPSTDTQYF.

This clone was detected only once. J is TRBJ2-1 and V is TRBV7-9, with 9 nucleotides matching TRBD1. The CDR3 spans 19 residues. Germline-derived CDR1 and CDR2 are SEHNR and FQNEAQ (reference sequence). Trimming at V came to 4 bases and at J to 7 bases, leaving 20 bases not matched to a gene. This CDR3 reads CASSSNYKPGQGWSNEQFF. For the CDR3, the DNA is TGTGCCAGCAGCTCAAACTACAAACCGGGACAGGGTTGGTCAAATGAGCAGTTCTTC.

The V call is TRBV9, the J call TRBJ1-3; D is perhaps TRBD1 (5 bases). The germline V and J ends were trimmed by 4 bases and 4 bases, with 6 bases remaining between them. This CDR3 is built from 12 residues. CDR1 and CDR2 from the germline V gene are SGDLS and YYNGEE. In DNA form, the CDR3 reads TGTGCCAGCAGCCCAGGGGGAAACACCATATATTTT. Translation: CASSPGGNTIYF.

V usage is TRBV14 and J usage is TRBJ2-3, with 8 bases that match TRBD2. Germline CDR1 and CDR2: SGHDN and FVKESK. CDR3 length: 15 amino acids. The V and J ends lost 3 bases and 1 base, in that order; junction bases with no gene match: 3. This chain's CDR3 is CASSHPAGGTDTQYF. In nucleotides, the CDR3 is TGTGCCAGCAGCCACCCAGCGGGAGGCACAGATACGCAGTATTTT.

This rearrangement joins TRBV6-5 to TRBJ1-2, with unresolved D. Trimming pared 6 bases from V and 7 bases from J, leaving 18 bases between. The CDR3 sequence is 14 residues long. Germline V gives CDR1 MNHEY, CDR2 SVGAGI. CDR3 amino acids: CASRPDTWAGGYTF. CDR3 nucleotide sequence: TGTGCCAGCAGGCCTGACACTTGGGCCGGTGGCTACACCTTC.

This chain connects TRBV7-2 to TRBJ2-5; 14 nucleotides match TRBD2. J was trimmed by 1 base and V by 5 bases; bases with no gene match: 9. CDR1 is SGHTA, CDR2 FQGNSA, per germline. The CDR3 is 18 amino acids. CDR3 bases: TGTGCCAGCAGCCCCAGACTAGCGGGAGGGCCGTTCCAAGAGACCCAGTACTTC. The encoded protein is CASSPRLAGGPFQETQYF.

DNA of the CDR3: TGTGCCAGCAGCTTTTATGGGGCGAACACTGAAGCTTTCTTT. Its translation: CASSFYGANTEAFF. The chain couples TRBV7-2 to TRBJ1-1, with a weak D call TRBD1 (5 bases). The germline CDR1 and CDR2 sequences are SGHTA and FQGNSA. V was trimmed by 3 bases and J by 1 base, leaving 9 bases between them. This CDR3 is built from 14 residues.

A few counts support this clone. CDR3 nucleotides: TGCGCCAGCAGCTCCGGGACAGGGGGCACTGAAGCTTTCTTT. Translation gives CASSSGTGGTEAFF. This chain uses TRBV5-1 with TRBJ1-1; TRBD1 matches 11 bases. The germline V gene has CDR1 SGHRS and CDR2 YFSETQ. V trimming: 3 bases; J trimming: 4 bases; junction bases outside the gene matches: 2. The CDR3 extends over 14 amino acids.